This section outlines one T cell receptor beta chain sequence together with its context. Its antigen remains unidentified. Germline V lookup: CDR1 DFQATT, CDR2 SNEGSKA (reference sequence). The CDR3 loop spans 16 amino acids. The entry originates in a study of monozygotic twins with inflammatory bowel disease. Study results and caveats: Heterogeneous immunosuppressive treatment regimens may have introduced variability into patient repertoires. Against healthy co-twins, IBD patients had lower TCRbeta diversity (measured by inverse Simpson).

For both chains, the TCRalpha and TCRbeta cDNA went through two nested PCRs of approximately 16 and 9 cycles. TCRdb re-called the 5' RACE reads and gives one entry per CDR3 protein, without DNA. The sample holds 400,000 or so distinct CDR3 sequences. The V and J genes are TRBV20-1 and TRBJ1-1; TCRdb designates TRBD1, a call that cannot be tested without DNA. What was sequenced was blood. The sequence came from a human donor with ulcerative colitis or Crohn's disease, or a healthy co-twin of an affected twin (not recorded which). CDR3: CSARVFDGGRNTEAFF.